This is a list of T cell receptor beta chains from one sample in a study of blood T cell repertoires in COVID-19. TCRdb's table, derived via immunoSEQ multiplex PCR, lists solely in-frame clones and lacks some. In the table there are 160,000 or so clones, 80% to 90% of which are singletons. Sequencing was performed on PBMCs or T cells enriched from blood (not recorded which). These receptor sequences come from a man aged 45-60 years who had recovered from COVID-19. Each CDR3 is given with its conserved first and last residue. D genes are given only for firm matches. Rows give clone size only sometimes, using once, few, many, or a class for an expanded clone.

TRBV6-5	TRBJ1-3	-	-	TGTGCCTCCAGGACAGAGCCATCTGGAAACACCATATATTTT	CASRTEPSGNTIYF
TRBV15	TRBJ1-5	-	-	TGTGCCACCAGCAGAGGCGTGACAGGTACCAATCAGCCCCAGCATTTT	CATSRGVTGTNQPQHF
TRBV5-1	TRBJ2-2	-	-	TGCGCCAGCAGCCCCGGACAGCCGATGGTAAACACCGGGGAGCTGTTTTTT	CASSPGQPMVNTGELFF
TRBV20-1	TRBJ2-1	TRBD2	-	TGCAGTGCTAGTCAAGCGGGGTTGAGGGGTGAGCAGTTCTTC	CSASQAGLRGEQFF
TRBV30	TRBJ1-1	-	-	TGTGCCTGGAGTCCACGTGGTCGGGGAATGAGGACTGAAGCTTTCTTT	CAWSPRGRGMRTEAFF
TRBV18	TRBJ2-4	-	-	TGTGCCAGCTCACCACCCGGAGTAGCCAAAAACATTCAGTACTTC	CASSPPGVAKNIQYF
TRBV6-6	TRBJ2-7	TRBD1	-	TGTGCCAGCACTATCGACAGGGCCTCCAACTACGAGCAGTACTTC	CASTIDRASNYEQYF
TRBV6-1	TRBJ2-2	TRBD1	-	TGTGCCAGCAGTGAAGTTCTCCCTGGACAGGGGAACACCGGGGAGCTGTTTTTT	CASSEVLPGQGNTGELFF
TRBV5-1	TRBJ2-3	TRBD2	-	TGCGCCAGCAGCTTGTGGGAGGGGAGCACAGATACGCAGTATTTT	CASSLWEGSTDTQYF
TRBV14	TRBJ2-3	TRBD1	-	TGTGCCAGCAGCCAAAGACAGGGGATTAGTACAGATACGCAGTATTTT	CASSQRQGISTDTQYF
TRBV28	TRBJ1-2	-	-	TGTGCCAGCAGTTCGGAGGGCTACACCTTC	CASSSEGYTF
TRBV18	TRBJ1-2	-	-	TGTGCCAGCTCACTAAGCGGGACGGGGTCCTATGGCTACACCTTC	CASSLSGTGSYGYTF
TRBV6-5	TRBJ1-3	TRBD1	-	TGTGCCAGCAGAGCCCTCCCAGGGGGTGGAAACACCATATATTTT	CASRALPGGGNTIYF
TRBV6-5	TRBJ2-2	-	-	TGTGCCAGCGGGCCGAACACCGGGGAGCTGTTTTTT	CASGPNTGELFF
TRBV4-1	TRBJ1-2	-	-	TGCGCCAGCAGCCACGCCTGGCAGGGATTGGGCGGAATTGGCTACACCTTC	CASSHAWQGLGGIGYTF
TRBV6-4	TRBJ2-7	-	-	TGTGCCAGCAGTGAGGAGGGGTTCGGCTACGAGCAGTACTTC	CASSEEGFGYEQYF
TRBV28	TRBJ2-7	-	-	TGTGCCAGCATGAGGGTGGGCTACGAGCAGTACTTC	CASMRVGYEQYF
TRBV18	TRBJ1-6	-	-	TGTGCCAGCTCACCGCGGGGGTCCTCGAGCTCCTATAATTCACCCCTCCACTTT	CASSPRGSSSSYNSPLHF
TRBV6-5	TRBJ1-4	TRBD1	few	TGTGCCAGCAGTTCAACAGGGGCAACTAATGAAAAACTGTTTTTT	CASSSTGATNEKLFF
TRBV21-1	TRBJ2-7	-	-	TGTGCCAGCAGCAAAGCGACGACAGGGTATGTCGGCGAGCAGTACTTC	CASSKATTGYVGEQYF
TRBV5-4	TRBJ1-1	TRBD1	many	TGTGCCAGCAGCTCTCCGACGACAGGGGTTTTTACCACTGAAGCTTTCTTT	CASSSPTTGVFTTEAFF
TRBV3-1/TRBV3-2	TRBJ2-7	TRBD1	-	TGTGCCAGCAGCTCGGGGACAGTGAGAGGCGAGCAGTACTTC	CASSSGTVRGEQYF
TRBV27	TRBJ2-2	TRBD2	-	TGTGCCAGCAGTTTCCTTAGCGGGGGGGTTGACGGGGAGCTGTTTTTT	CASSFLSGGVDGELFF
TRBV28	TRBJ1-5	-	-	TGTGCCAGCAGTTTATCCACAGGGAGCGGTCAGCCCCAGCATTTT	CASSLSTGSGQPQHF
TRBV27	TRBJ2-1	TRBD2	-	TGTGCCAGCAGTCGGCGGGGGGGCTTCAATGAGCAGTTCTTC	CASSRRGGFNEQFF
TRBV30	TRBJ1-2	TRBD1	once	TGTGCCTGGAGTGCGGGGTCGGCAGGGGGCTTCTATGGCTACACCTTC	CAWSAGSAGGFYGYTF
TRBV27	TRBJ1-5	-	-	TGTGCCAGCAGTTTTCGAGGGTTAGGTCAGCCCCAGCATTTT	CASSFRGLGQPQHF
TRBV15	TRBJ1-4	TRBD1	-	TGTGCCACCAGCGGACAGGGGGCAGGTGAAAAACTGTTTTTT	CATSGQGAGEKLFF
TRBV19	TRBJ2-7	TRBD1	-	TGTGCCAGTAGTGATCAGGGGGAAAACTACGAGCAGTACTTC	CASSDQGENYEQYF
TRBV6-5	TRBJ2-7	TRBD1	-	TGTGCCAGCAGTCAAATTGGGACAGTCTCCTACGAGCAGTACTTC	CASSQIGTVSYEQYF
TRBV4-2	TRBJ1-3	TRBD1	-	TGTGCCAGCAGCCAAGACAGGGGGGTTGGAAACACCATATATTTT	CASSQDRGVGNTIYF
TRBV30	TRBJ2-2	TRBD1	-	TGTGCCTGTAACCTACCGGGACAGGGAGGGTACGGGGAGCTGTTTTTT	CACNLPGQGGYGELFF
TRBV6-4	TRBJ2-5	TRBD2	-	TGTGCCAGCAGTCGGACTAGCGGGGGGCAAGAGACCCAGTACTTC	CASSRTSGGQETQYF
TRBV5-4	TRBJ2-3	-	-	TGTGCCGGAGGGACGGGCACAGATACGCAGTATTTT	CAGGTGTDTQYF
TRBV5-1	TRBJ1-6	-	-	TGCGCCAGCAGCTTGGAGGGGGTAACTACACCCCTCCACTTT	CASSLEGVTTPLHF
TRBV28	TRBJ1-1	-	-	TGTGCCAGCATCAACCCAGGGGTTGAAGCTTTCTTT	CASINPGVEAFF
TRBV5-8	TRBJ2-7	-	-	TGTGCCAGCAGCTCCGGAGTGGTCCAGAGACAGTACTTC	CASSSGVVQRQYF
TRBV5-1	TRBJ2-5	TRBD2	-	TGCGCCAGCAGCTTATCTTCTGGGACTAGCGTCGGCGGAGAGACCCAGTACTTC	CASSLSSGTSVGGETQYF
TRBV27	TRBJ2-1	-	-	TGTGCCAGCAGTCCTTTTTTCACGGGTCAAATCGTAGACAATGAGCAGTTCTTC	CASSPFFTGQIVDNEQFF
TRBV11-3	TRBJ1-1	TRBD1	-	TGTGCCAGCAGCGTCGGGACAGGGGGCAACACTGAAGCTTTCTTT	CASSVGTGGNTEAFF